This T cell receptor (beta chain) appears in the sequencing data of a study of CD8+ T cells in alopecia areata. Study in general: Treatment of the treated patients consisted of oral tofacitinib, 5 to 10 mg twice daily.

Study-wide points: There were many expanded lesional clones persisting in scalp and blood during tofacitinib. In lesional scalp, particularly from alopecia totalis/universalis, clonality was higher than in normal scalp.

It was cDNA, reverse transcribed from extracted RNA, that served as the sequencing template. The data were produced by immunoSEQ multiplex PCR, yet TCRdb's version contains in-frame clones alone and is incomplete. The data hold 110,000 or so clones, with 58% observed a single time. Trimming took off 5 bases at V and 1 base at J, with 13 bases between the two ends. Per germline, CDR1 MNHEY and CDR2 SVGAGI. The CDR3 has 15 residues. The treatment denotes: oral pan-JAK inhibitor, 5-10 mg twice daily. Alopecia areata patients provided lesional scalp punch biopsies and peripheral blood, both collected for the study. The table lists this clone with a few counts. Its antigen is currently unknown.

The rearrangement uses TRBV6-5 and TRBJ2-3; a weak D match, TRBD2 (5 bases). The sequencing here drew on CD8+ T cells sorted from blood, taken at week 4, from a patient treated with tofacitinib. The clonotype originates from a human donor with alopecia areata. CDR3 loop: CASSPPGSGTDTQYF. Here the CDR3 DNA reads TGTGCCAGCAGTCCCCCGGGGTCCGGCACAGATACGCAGTATTTT.